The 29 T cell receptor beta chains below come from one sample, sequenced in a study of cytomegalovirus exposure and HLA in healthy donors. The PCR employed 60 Vbeta primers together with 13 Jbeta primers. Data came from immunoSEQ multiplex PCR; TCRdb stores just in-frame clones and leaves some out. The table shows approximately 150,000 clones, with 60% to 80% occurring only once. The sample consisted of PBMCs. The receptors were gathered from a woman aged 55-75 years in good health and CMV-seronegative.

The chain joins TRBV7-8 to TRBJ2-1; 7 bases agree with TRBD1. J gave up 9 bases and V 0 bases, and 5 bases lay outside the gene matches. Germline values: CDR1 SGHVS, CDR2 FQNEAQ. The CDR3 length is 14 residues. In DNA form, the CDR3 reads TGTGCCAGCAGCTTAGCGAACAGGGGTAGTGAGCAGTTCTTC. Encoded protein: CASSLANRGSEQFF.

This sequence joins TRBV9 and TRBJ2-5; 9 bases match TRBD1. Germline CDR1 SGDLS, CDR2 YYNGEE. V dropped 4 bases and J dropped 5; count of bases not matched to a gene: 30. This CDR3 contains 22 residues. CDR3 sequence reads: CASSQVFPGQGMNSPWRETQYF. The CDR3, as DNA: TGTGCCAGCAGCCAAGTCTTTCCGGGACAGGGTATGAACTCTCCTTGGAGGGAGACCCAGTACTTC.

Comment on this clone: At one end the junction does not follow the germline gene, possibly because of a read error. The chain couples TRBV7-9 to TRBJ1-4, with 8 bases aligning to TRBD1. The CDR3 contains 14 residues. Germline V gives CDR1 SEHNR, CDR2 FQNEAQ (reference sequence). In nucleotides, the CDR3 is TGTTCCAGCAGCGTTAGACAGGGGAATGAAAAACTGTTTTTT. It is translated as CSSSVRQGNEKLFF.

The genes are TRBV7-2 and TRBJ2-3; D gene unclear. The ends were cut back, 1 base at V and 6 bases at J, with 14 bases in the middle. Per the germline V gene, CDR1 is SGHTA and CDR2 is FQGNSA. This CDR3 region has 15 residues. CDR3 in DNA: TGTGCCAGCAGCTTAGGAGTCCGGTTCGCGGATACGCAGTATTTT. It translates to CASSLGVRFADTQYF.

The CDR3 coding sequence is TGTGCCAGCAGCGCCGCGCTCACGAACACCGGGGAGCTGTTTTTT. This encodes CASSAALTNTGELFF. V gene TRBV7-2 combines with J gene TRBJ2-2; no definite D call. The germline CDR1 and CDR2 sequences are SGHTA and FQGNSA. Trimming took off 5 bases at V and 0 bases at J, with 10 bases between the two ends. This CDR3 comprises 15 residues.

This clone was observed a handful of times. CDR3 in amino acids: CASSPGLNNEQFF. In DNA, the CDR3 is TGCGCCAGCAGCCCGGGACTCAACAATGAGCAGTTCTTC. The genes are TRBV5-1 and TRBJ2-1; the D gene is possibly TRBD2 (6 bases). Germline values: CDR1 SGHRS, CDR2 YFSETQ. V gave up 4 bases and J gave up 5 bases, with 10 bases separating them. CDR3 length equals 13 residues.

The gene calls are TRBV5-6 and TRBJ2-3; D is unresolved. The CDR3 has 15 residues. The V end was cut by 4 bases, the J end by 0 bases, with 12 bases between. Germline loops: CDR1 SGHDT, CDR2 YYEEEE. For the CDR3, the DNA is TGTGCCAGCAGCCTCATCAGGCCTAGCACAGATACGCAGTATTTT. Its translation: CASSLIRPSTDTQYF. Full variable domain (missing parts from reference TRBV5-6 and TRBJ2-3): DAGVTQSPTHLIKTRGQQVTLRCSPKSGHDTVSWYQQALGQGPQFIFQYYEEEERQRGNFPDRFSGHQFPNYSSELNVNALLLGDSALYLCASSLIRPSTDTQYFGPGTRLTVL.

The V and J genes are TRBV11-1 and TRBJ2-1; D not certain. The CDR3 has 13 residues. The germline V gene has CDR1 SGHAT and CDR2 FQDESV (reference sequence). V dropped 7 bases and J dropped 0 bases, with 7 bases sitting between them. The CDR3: CASMAASYNEQFF. The DNA of the CDR3 is TGTGCCAGCATGGCGGCCTCCTACAATGAGCAGTTCTTC.

Only one count was recorded for this clone. The CDR3 DNA reads as TGTGCCAGCAGCCCGACAGGGGGCTCTGAAAAACTGTTTTTT. Protein: CASSPTGGSEKLFF. The V call is TRBV7-9, the J call TRBJ1-4, with 10 nucleotides matching TRBD1. Germline trimming cut 5 bases from V and 7 bases from J; bases unmatched to any gene: 4. Looked up from germline, CDR1 is SEHNR and CDR2 is FQNEAQ (reference sequence). This CDR3 has 14 amino acids.

The rearrangement uses TRBV10-1 and TRBJ2-7; D may be TRBD1 (5 bases). Germline loops: CDR1 WNHNN, CDR2 SYGVQD (reference sequence). Trimming removed 0 bases from V and 4 bases from J, with 7 bases in between. CDR3 length: 13 residues. In nucleotides, the CDR3 is TGCGCCAGCAGTGAGTCGACAGCGTACGAGCAGTACTTC. This encodes CASSESTAYEQYF.

As for this clone: An end of the junction does not agree with germline; a read error may underlie this. The identical CDR3 is also encoded by other nucleotide sequences in the sample. The CDR3 here is CASSYGTATNEKLFF. The CDR3 DNA reads TGTGCCAGCAGCTATGGGACAGCAACTAATGAAAAGCTGTTTTTT. The chain couples TRBV7-9 to TRBJ1-4; 7 nucleotides line up with TRBD1. The V gene's germline CDR1 is SEHNR and CDR2 FQNEAQ (reference sequence). The CDR3 extends over 15 amino acids.

V gene TRBV18 combines with J gene TRBJ1-3; D is unresolved. The CDR3 loop spans 17 amino acids. V lost 3 bases and J 0 bases, leaving 15 bases between the germline ends. The germline V gene encodes CDR1 KGHSH and CDR2 LQKENI. CDR3 DNA sequence: TGTGCCAGCTCACCTGTTCCCCCGACTAACTCTGGAAACACCATATATTTT. It yields the protein CASSPVPPTNSGNTIYF. Combining the CDR3 with reference TRBV18 and TRBJ1-3 gives the whole variable domain NAGVMQNPRHLVRRRGQEARLRCSPMKGHSHVYWYRQLPEEGLKFMVYLQKENIIDESGMPKERFSAEFPKEGPSILRIQQVVRGDSAAYFCASSPVPPTNSGNTIYFGEGSWLTVV.

The J gene is TRBJ2-1, the V gene TRBV29-1, with 8 positions matching TRBD1. The CDR3 has 14 residues. The J segment lost 5 bases and the V segment lost 4 bases, leaving 7 bases of the junction unmatched. Per germline, CDR1 SQVTM and CDR2 ANQGSEA. The CDR3 DNA sequence: TGCAGCGTTGCGGGCAGGGGGCAAAACAATGAGCAGTTCTTC. It encodes CSVAGRGQNNEQFF.

CDR3 amino acids: CASSQDQARNTEAFF. As DNA, the CDR3 is TGCGCCAGCAGCCAAGATCAGGCAAGAAACACTGAAGCTTTCTTT. The chain uses TRBV4-1 and TRBJ1-1; D unclear. CDR3 length equals 15 residues. Trimming pared 0 bases from V and 2 bases from J, leaving 10 bases between. Germline-derived CDR1 and CDR2 are MGHRA and YSYEKL.

The chain uses TRBV7-3 and TRBJ2-2; TRBD2 matches 10 bases. V shed 5 bases, J shed 4 bases, and the junction held 4 bases outside the gene matches. There are 15 residues in the CDR3. The germline gives CDR1 SGHTA, CDR2 FQGTGA. The CDR3 DNA is TGTGCCAGCAGCCGGAGCGGGGGGGCCACCGGGGAGCTGTTTTTT. Residues: CASSRSGGATGELFF.

This clone appeared once. The gene calls are TRBV19 and TRBJ2-7; 7 bases are shared with TRBD1. The CDR3 is 14 residues long. Germline lookup yields CDR1 LNHDA and CDR2 SQIVND (reference sequence). Trimming at V came to 3 bases and at J to 3 bases, leaving 5 bases not matched to a gene. This CDR3 is CASSIEGQYYEQYF. CDR3 DNA sequence: TGTGCCAGTAGTATCGAGGGACAGTACTACGAGCAGTACTTC. Using reference TRBV19 and TRBJ2-7 for the parts outside the CDR3, the full variable domain is DGGITQSPKYLFRKEGQNVTLSCEQNLNHDAMYWYRQDPGQGLRLIYYSQIVNDFQKGDIAEGYSVSREKKESFPLTVTSAQKNPTAFYLCASSIEGQYYEQYFGPGTRLTVT.

V is TRBV19 and J is TRBJ2-1; 13 nucleotides line up with TRBD2. The germline V gene has CDR1 LNHDA and CDR2 SQIVND (reference sequence). This CDR3 has 16 amino acids. Trimming took 6 bases from V and 12 from J; bases not matched to a gene: 14. DNA of the CDR3: TGTGCCAGTAGCGGGACCGATACACTAGCGGGGGGGCGGCAGTTCTTC. Translated: CASSGTDTLAGGRQFF. The full variable domain, with the rest looked up from reference TRBV19 and TRBJ2-1, is DGGITQSPKYLFRKEGQNVTLSCEQNLNHDAMYWYRQDPGQGLRLIYYSQIVNDFQKGDIAEGYSVSREKKESFPLTVTSAQKNPTAFYLCASSGTDTLAGGRQFFGPGTRLTVL.

The rearrangement links TRBV27 to TRBJ2-7; TRBD1 matches 11 bases. Germline assignment: CDR1 MNHEY and CDR2 SMNVEV (reference sequence). V trimming: 5 bases; J trimming: 2 bases; junction bases outside the gene matches: 8. The CDR3 totals 16 residues. CDR3 in DNA: TGTGCCAGCAGTACTCGGGACAGGGGGAGGGCCTACGAGCAGTACTTC. This translates into CASSTRDRGRAYEQYF.

This sequence joins TRBV27 and TRBJ2-7; TRBD2 matches 7 bases. CDR1 is MNHEY, CDR2 SMNVEV, per germline (reference sequence). V shed 0 bases, J shed 1 base, and the junction held 12 bases outside the gene matches. The CDR3 is made up of 18 amino acids. This chain's CDR3 is CASSLSVRGVSISYEQYF. The DNA of the CDR3 is TGTGCCAGCAGTTTATCGGTTCGGGGGGTCAGCATTTCCTACGAGCAGTACTTC.

The gene calls are TRBV14 and TRBJ2-5, with a weak D call TRBD2 (7 bases). V shed 4 bases and J shed 4 bases, with 16 bases lying between them. CDR3 length: 15 residues. Germline assignment: CDR1 SGHDN and CDR2 FVKESK. As DNA, the CDR3 is TGTGCCAGCAGCCGCCCCCGGGGGGCCCTAGAGACCCAGTACTTC. Translating gives CASSRPRGALETQYF. The whole variable domain, remainder taken from reference TRBV14 and TRBJ2-5, is EAGVTQFPSHSVIEKGQTVTLRCDPISGHDNLYWYRRVMGKEIKFLLHFVKESKQDESGMPNNRFLAERTGGTYSTLKVQPAELEDSGVYFCASSRPRGALETQYFGPGTRLLVL.

V usage is TRBV6-5 and J usage is TRBJ1-4; D may be TRBD1 (5 bases). The V end was cut by 6 bases, the J end by 8 bases, with 16 bases between. Germline CDR1 reads MNHEY; CDR2 reads SVGAGI. The CDR3 spans 14 residues. The CDR3 DNA is TGTGCCAGCAGCCCTGGGGGGGTACGGGAAAAACTGTTTTTT. Protein: CASSPGGVREKLFF.

The chain combines TRBV2 with TRBJ1-4, with 7 nucleotides matching TRBD1. This CDR3 is built from 14 residues. Germline lookup yields CDR1 SNHLY and CDR2 FYNNEI. Unmatched junction bases numbered 8, after V lost 6 bases and J lost 7 bases. CDR3 DNA: TGTGCCAGCAGGCAAGGGGGCGCGGGTGAAAAACTGTTTTTT. Amino acids: CASRQGGAGEKLFF.

The chain carries TRBV5-1 and TRBJ1-1, with D tentatively TRBD1 (6 bases). V lost 4 bases, J lost 0 bases, and 10 bases lay in between. The CDR3 contains 14 residues. Germline V CDR1 and CDR2: SGHRS, YFSETQ. The CDR3 loop is CASSGGQLNTEAFF. The CDR3 region has the DNA TGCGCCAGCAGCGGTGGACAGTTGAACACTGAAGCTTTCTTT.

The rearrangement uses TRBV28 and TRBJ2-1, with D possibly matching TRBD1 (6 bases). V was trimmed by 3 bases and J by 9 bases, leaving 15 bases between them. Germline loops: CDR1 MDHEN, CDR2 SYDVKM. The CDR3 consists of 14 residues. CDR3 residues: CASSLQLPRGEQFF. CDR3 nucleotide sequence: TGTGCCAGCAGTTTGCAGCTCCCCAGGGGTGAGCAGTTCTTC.

This clone was found once. This chain links TRBV5-5 with TRBJ2-6, with 7 positions matching TRBD1. Germline V CDR1 and CDR2: SGHKS, YYEKEE (reference sequence). The CDR3 covers 16 residues. V lost 5 bases, J lost 4 bases, and 9 bases stayed unmatched. The CDR3 DNA follows: TGTGCCAGCAGTGATCTACAGGGGACCGGGGCCAACGTCCTGACTTTC. It is translated as CASSDLQGTGANVLTF.

The rearrangement links TRBV28 to TRBJ2-7, with no clear D. This CDR3 region has 14 residues. Germline CDR1 MDHEN, CDR2 SYDVKM. The germline V and J ends were trimmed by 3 bases and 5 bases, with 14 bases remaining between them. The CDR3 coding sequence is TGTGCCAGCAGTTTTTCACAGTCTTGGGACGAGCAGTACTTC. It is translated as CASSFSQSWDEQYF. The full variable domain, completed using reference TRBV28 and TRBJ2-7, is DVKVTQSSRYLVKRTGEKVFLECVQDMDHENMFWYRQDPGLGLRLIYFSYDVKMKEKGDIPEGYSVSREKKERFSLILESASTNQTSMYLCASSFSQSWDEQYFGPGTRLTVT.

V and J are TRBV28 and TRBJ1-1; D is undetermined. Trimming removed 1 base from V and 2 bases from J, with 14 bases in between. The germline V gene encodes CDR1 MDHEN and CDR2 SYDVKM. CDR3 length: 16 residues. The CDR3 DNA follows: TGTGCCAGCAGTTTATCACCCAAACTTTATAACACTGAAGCTTTCTTT. Translation gives CASSLSPKLYNTEAFF.

The chain has TRBV5-1 and TRBJ2-3, with 8 bases matching TRBD1. V was clipped by 4 bases and J by 3 bases; unmatched bases: 4. This CDR3 region has 14 residues. The germline V gene encodes CDR1 SGHRS and CDR2 YFSETQ. The CDR3 sequence: CASSLDRVTDTQYF. CDR3 bases: TGCGCCAGCAGCCTGGACAGGGTGACAGATACGCAGTATTTT.

The chain combines TRBV6-1 with TRBJ2-7; 7 nucleotides agree with TRBD1. V was clipped by 1 base and J by 0 bases; unmatched bases: 3. The CDR3 is 15 amino acids. Germline V gene sequence: CDR1 MNHNS, CDR2 SASEGT. The CDR3 loop is CASSEEGASSYEQYF. DNA for the CDR3: TGTGCCAGCAGTGAAGAGGGGGCCTCCTCCTACGAGCAGTACTTC.